This is a list of T cell receptor beta chains from one sample in a study of T-cell reconstitution after alpha-beta-depleted transplantation in children. Each CDR3 protein gets one entry after TCRdb re-called the PCR reads with MiXCR. The data hold about 610,000 distinct CDR3 sequences, with 25% to 30% observed a single time. Material: PBMCs, obtained before TCRalphabeta/CD19-depleted stem cell transplant. These receptors all come from a boy in the first two years of life with Wiskott-Aldrich syndrome, due to receive a stem cell transplant. Both conserved end residues are part of each CDR3. The order of the fields is J gene, D gene, clone size, V gene, CDR3 protein, CDR3 DNA. The D gene is left open where the match is weak. Clone sizes are given selectively: once, few, many, or a class where the clone is expanded.

j_call: TRBJ1-1; d_call: .; clone_size: .; v_call: TRBV29-1; cdr3_aa: CSTKWDINTEAFF; cdr3_nt: TGCAGCACTAAGTGGGACATCAACACTGAAGCTTTCTTT
j_call: TRBJ2-5; d_call: TRBD1; clone_size: .; v_call: TRBV5-1; cdr3_aa: CASSREPGQGGETQYF; cdr3_nt: TGCGCCAGCAGCCGAGAACCGGGACAGGGAGGAGAGACCCAGTACTTC
j_call: TRBJ2-1; d_call: TRBD2; clone_size: few; v_call: TRBV12-3/TRBV12-4; cdr3_aa: CATLRVSGSDEQFF; cdr3_nt: TGTGCCACCCTAAGGGTTAGCGGGAGCGATGAGCAGTTCTTC
j_call: TRBJ2-1; d_call: TRBD2; clone_size: few; v_call: TRBV28; cdr3_aa: CASSFRGGPQFF; cdr3_nt: TGTGCCAGCAGTTTTCGGGGGGGCCCTCAGTTCTTC
j_call: TRBJ2-7; d_call: TRBD1; clone_size: few; v_call: TRBV10-3; cdr3_aa: CAINRGGDREQYF; cdr3_nt: TGTGCCATCAACAGGGGTGGGGATCGCGAGCAGTACTTC
j_call: TRBJ2-1; d_call: TRBD2; clone_size: .; v_call: TRBV4-2; cdr3_aa: CASSQEASGRDEQFF; cdr3_nt: TGTGCCAGCAGCCAAGAGGCTAGCGGGAGAGATGAGCAGTTCTTC
j_call: TRBJ1-1; d_call: .; clone_size: .; v_call: TRBV18; cdr3_aa: CASSRIQRGRAVTEAFF; cdr3_nt: TGTGCCAGCTCACGAATTCAAAGAGGCAGGGCCGTCACTGAAGCTTTCTTT
j_call: TRBJ2-3; d_call: .; clone_size: .; v_call: TRBV6-1; cdr3_aa: CASSPLQGDTQYF; cdr3_nt: TGTGCCAGCAGTCCCCTCCAGGGAGATACGCAGTATTTT
j_call: TRBJ2-7; d_call: TRBD2; clone_size: .; v_call: TRBV18; cdr3_aa: CASSPALADYYEQYF; cdr3_nt: TGTGCCAGCTCACCCGCTCTAGCGGATTACTACGAGCAGTACTTC
j_call: TRBJ1-2; d_call: TRBD1; clone_size: .; v_call: TRBV10-3; cdr3_aa: CAITPSLGQGSNYGYTF; cdr3_nt: TGTGCCATCACTCCCTCCCTCGGACAGGGATCTAACTATGGCTACACCTTC
j_call: TRBJ2-1; d_call: .; clone_size: many; v_call: TRBV4-1; cdr3_aa: CASSQGALPDNEQFF; cdr3_nt: TGCGCCAGCAGCCAAGGCGCTCTACCGGACAATGAGCAGTTCTTC
j_call: TRBJ2-7; d_call: TRBD2; clone_size: .; v_call: TRBV5-1; cdr3_aa: CASSRGLSGRSSYEQYF; cdr3_nt: TGCGCCAGCAGCAGGGGGCTTAGCGGGAGGTCCTCCTACGAGCAGTACTTC
j_call: TRBJ2-7; d_call: TRBD2; clone_size: .; v_call: TRBV12-3/TRBV12-4; cdr3_aa: CASSPSGISYEQYF; cdr3_nt: TGTGCCAGCAGCCCTAGCGGGATCTCCTACGAGCAGTACTTC
j_call: TRBJ2-7; d_call: TRBD2; clone_size: .; v_call: TRBV2; cdr3_aa: CATTRGLRLAGGSSYEQYF; cdr3_nt: TGTGCCACTACAAGAGGGCTTAGACTAGCGGGAGGCAGCTCCTACGAGCAGTACTTC
j_call: TRBJ2-7; d_call: .; clone_size: .; v_call: TRBV5-1; cdr3_aa: CASSTRGGLYEQYF; cdr3_nt: TGCGCCAGCAGCACCAGAGGGGGTTTGTACGAGCAGTACTTC
j_call: TRBJ2-1; d_call: TRBD2; clone_size: .; v_call: TRBV5-1; cdr3_aa: CASSTELAGAANEQFF; cdr3_nt: TGCGCCAGCAGCACGGAACTAGCGGGAGCGGCGAATGAGCAGTTCTTC
j_call: TRBJ1-5; d_call: TRBD1; clone_size: few; v_call: TRBV7-9; cdr3_aa: CASSFWTGKDGNQPQHF; cdr3_nt: TGTGCCAGCAGTTTTTGGACAGGGAAAGATGGCAATCAGCCCCAGCATTTT
j_call: TRBJ2-7; d_call: .; clone_size: few; v_call: TRBV29-1; cdr3_aa: CSAVGQGLYEQYF; cdr3_nt: TGCAGCGCTGTAGGGCAGGGGCTCTACGAGCAGTACTTC
j_call: TRBJ2-3; d_call: .; clone_size: .; v_call: TRBV5-1; cdr3_aa: CASSLDYPFTDTQYF; cdr3_nt: TGCGCCAGCAGCTTGGACTACCCATTCACAGATACGCAGTATTTT
j_call: TRBJ2-7; d_call: .; clone_size: .; v_call: TRBV7-2; cdr3_aa: CASSFGLAILSSYEQYF; cdr3_nt: TGTGCCAGCAGCTTCGGACTGGCTATCTTGTCCTCCTACGAGCAGTACTTC
j_call: TRBJ2-3; d_call: .; clone_size: .; v_call: TRBV4-1; cdr3_aa: CASSQRPAGSSDTQYF; cdr3_nt: TGCGCCAGCAGCCAAAGACCAGCGGGTAGCTCAGATACGCAGTATTTT
j_call: TRBJ2-1; d_call: TRBD2; clone_size: many; v_call: TRBV5-1; cdr3_aa: CASSFGTSGYNEQFF; cdr3_nt: TGCGCCAGCAGCTTTGGGACTAGCGGATACAATGAGCAGTTCTTC
j_call: TRBJ1-2; d_call: .; clone_size: few; v_call: TRBV12-3/TRBV12-4; cdr3_aa: CASSLTRIRSYGYTF; cdr3_nt: TGTGCCAGCAGTTTAACCCGGATTCGGAGCTATGGCTACACCTTC
j_call: TRBJ2-3; d_call: .; clone_size: many; v_call: TRBV5-1; cdr3_aa: CASSLVADTQYF; cdr3_nt: TGTGCCAGCAGCTTGGTAGCAGATACGCAGTATTTT
j_call: TRBJ2-5; d_call: TRBD1; clone_size: .; v_call: TRBV12-3/TRBV12-4; cdr3_aa: CASSSPGTVKYF; cdr3_nt: TGTGCCAGCAGTTCGCCGGGGACAGTTAAGTACTTC
j_call: TRBJ2-5; d_call: .; clone_size: .; v_call: TRBV20-1; cdr3_aa: CSAAGGETQYF; cdr3_nt: TGCAGCGCGGCCGGGGGAGAGACCCAGTACTTC
j_call: TRBJ1-5; d_call: .; clone_size: few; v_call: TRBV2; cdr3_aa: CASSEDSSNQPQHF; cdr3_nt: TGTGCCAGCAGTGAAGACAGCAGCAATCAGCCCCAGCATTTT
j_call: TRBJ2-2; d_call: .; clone_size: few; v_call: TRBV5-1; cdr3_aa: CASSLTHKTAKGDTGELFF; cdr3_nt: TGCGCCAGCAGCTTGACACACAAGACCGCGAAGGGGGACACCGGGGAGCTGTTTTTT
j_call: TRBJ2-1; d_call: .; clone_size: .; v_call: TRBV28; cdr3_aa: CASSLVGREREQFF; cdr3_nt: TGTGCCAGCAGTTTGGTCGGACGGGAGCGAGAGCAGTTCTTC
j_call: TRBJ2-6; d_call: .; clone_size: .; v_call: TRBV3-1; cdr3_aa: CASSRLGGLGANVLTF; cdr3_nt: TGTGCCAGCAGCCGACTGGGAGGTCTTGGGGCCAACGTCCTGACTTTC
j_call: TRBJ2-7; d_call: .; clone_size: .; v_call: TRBV7-2; cdr3_aa: CASNKVGGTYEQYF; cdr3_nt: TGTGCCAGCAACAAGGTCGGCGGGACCTACGAGCAGTACTTC
j_call: TRBJ2-1; d_call: .; clone_size: few; v_call: TRBV5-1; cdr3_aa: CASSLALQNNEQFF; cdr3_nt: TGCGCCAGCAGCTTGGCCCTCCAAAACAATGAGCAGTTCTTC
j_call: TRBJ2-7; d_call: .; clone_size: .; v_call: TRBV5-1; cdr3_aa: CASSLGTPSYEQYF; cdr3_nt: TGCGCCAGCAGCTTGGGAACACCCTCCTACGAGCAGTACTTC
j_call: TRBJ1-1; d_call: TRBD1; clone_size: few; v_call: TRBV2; cdr3_aa: CASSATGGGGSEAFF; cdr3_nt: TGTGCCAGCAGCGCGACAGGGGGCGGAGGTTCTGAAGCTTTCTTT
j_call: TRBJ2-1; d_call: .; clone_size: .; v_call: TRBV4-1; cdr3_aa: CASSQSPYNEQFF; cdr3_nt: TGCGCCAGCAGCCAATCCCCCTACAATGAGCAGTTCTTC
j_call: TRBJ2-7; d_call: .; clone_size: .; v_call: TRBV5-5; cdr3_aa: CASSPGPGPNEQYF; cdr3_nt: TGTGCCAGCAGCCCCGGGCCGGGGCCCAACGAGCAGTACTTC
j_call: TRBJ2-4; d_call: .; clone_size: .; v_call: TRBV5-1; cdr3_aa: CASSLDANNIQYF; cdr3_nt: TGCGCCAGCAGCTTGGATGCCAATAACATTCAGTACTTC
j_call: TRBJ2-1; d_call: .; clone_size: few; v_call: TRBV5-1; cdr3_aa: CASSLVLTSSYNEQFF; cdr3_nt: TGCGCCAGCAGCTTGGTCCTTACTAGCTCCTACAATGAGCAGTTCTTC
j_call: TRBJ1-3; d_call: .; clone_size: .; v_call: TRBV19; cdr3_aa: CASSLRADHGNTIYF; cdr3_nt: TGTGCCAGTAGTCTTCGGGCAGACCATGGAAACACCATATATTTT
j_call: TRBJ1-5; d_call: .; clone_size: .; v_call: TRBV20-1; cdr3_aa: CSAGQRNQPQHF; cdr3_nt: TGCAGTGCCGGACAGCGAAATCAGCCCCAGCATTTT
j_call: TRBJ2-3; d_call: .; clone_size: .; v_call: TRBV5-1; cdr3_aa: CASSLVSTATDTQYF; cdr3_nt: TGCGCCAGCAGCTTGGTTTCGACAGCCACAGATACGCAGTATTTT
j_call: TRBJ2-5; d_call: TRBD1; clone_size: few; v_call: TRBV2; cdr3_aa: CASKTGTGGRKTQYF; cdr3_nt: TGTGCCAGTAAGACCGGGACAGGGGGCAGGAAGACCCAGTACTTC
j_call: TRBJ2-2; d_call: .; clone_size: .; v_call: TRBV28; cdr3_aa: CASSTNPSPTGELFF; cdr3_nt: TGTGCCAGCAGTACTAATCCCAGCCCCACCGGGGAGCTGTTTTTT
j_call: TRBJ1-5; d_call: TRBD1; clone_size: .; v_call: TRBV3-1; cdr3_aa: CASSQEYGQGRQPQHF; cdr3_nt: TGTGCCAGCAGCCAAGAATATGGACAGGGAAGACAGCCCCAGCATTTT
j_call: TRBJ2-4; d_call: TRBD2; clone_size: .; v_call: TRBV20-1; cdr3_aa: CSVQPYGAGVGNIQYF; cdr3_nt: TGCAGTGTTCAACCGTATGGGGCGGGAGTCGGGAACATTCAGTACTTC
j_call: TRBJ2-3; d_call: .; clone_size: few; v_call: TRBV5-1; cdr3_aa: CASSYPTGTDTQYF; cdr3_nt: TGCGCCAGCAGCTACCCCACGGGCACAGATACGCAGTATTTT
j_call: TRBJ2-5; d_call: .; clone_size: .; v_call: TRBV4-2; cdr3_aa: CASSQDRTGEETQYF; cdr3_nt: TGTGCCAGCAGCCAAGATCGTACGGGAGAAGAGACCCAGTACTTC
j_call: TRBJ2-5; d_call: TRBD1; clone_size: .; v_call: TRBV24-1; cdr3_aa: CATSEKGQGGETQYF; cdr3_nt: TGTGCCACCAGTGAAAAGGGACAGGGAGGAGAGACCCAGTACTTC
j_call: TRBJ2-5; d_call: TRBD2; clone_size: few; v_call: TRBV5-1; cdr3_aa: CASSRSGREETQYF; cdr3_nt: TGCGCCAGCAGTCGGAGCGGGAGAGAAGAGACCCAGTACTTC
j_call: TRBJ2-4; d_call: .; clone_size: .; v_call: TRBV10-3; cdr3_aa: CAISDLAKNIQYF; cdr3_nt: TGTGCCATCAGTGACTTAGCCAAAAACATTCAGTACTTC
j_call: TRBJ2-3; d_call: .; clone_size: few; v_call: TRBV14; cdr3_aa: CASSRRGTIWETDTQYF; cdr3_nt: TGTGCCAGCAGCCGACGCGGGACCATATGGGAAACAGATACGCAGTATTTT
j_call: TRBJ1-1; d_call: .; clone_size: .; v_call: TRBV7-2; cdr3_aa: CASSQGINTEAFF; cdr3_nt: TGTGCCAGCTCCCAGGGTATTAACACTGAAGCTTTCTTT
j_call: TRBJ1-2; d_call: TRBD1; clone_size: .; v_call: TRBV12-3/TRBV12-4; cdr3_aa: CASRSAGGYGYTF; cdr3_nt: TGTGCCAGCAGAAGCGCAGGGGGGTATGGCTACACCTTC
j_call: TRBJ2-2; d_call: .; clone_size: .; v_call: TRBV4-1; cdr3_aa: CASIQETMAGANTGELFF; cdr3_nt: TGCGCCAGCATCCAAGAAACCATGGCGGGTGCGAACACCGGGGAGCTGTTTTTT
j_call: TRBJ2-1; d_call: .; clone_size: .; v_call: TRBV20-1; cdr3_aa: CSAREGPLVPGNEQFF; cdr3_nt: TGCAGTGCTAGAGAGGGGCCACTAGTCCCGGGCAATGAGCAGTTCTTC
j_call: TRBJ2-7; d_call: TRBD1; clone_size: .; v_call: TRBV5-1; cdr3_aa: CASSFLGTGTYEQYF; cdr3_nt: TGCGCCAGCAGTTTTCTCGGGACAGGGACCTACGAGCAGTACTTC
j_call: TRBJ2-2; d_call: TRBD2; clone_size: .; v_call: TRBV15; cdr3_aa: CATSRDRSSGRHMEELFF; cdr3_nt: TGTGCCACCAGCAGAGATAGGTCTAGCGGGAGGCACATGGAGGAGCTGTTTTTT
j_call: TRBJ2-5; d_call: .; clone_size: few; v_call: TRBV24-1; cdr3_aa: CATSSWAEETQYF; cdr3_nt: TGTGCCACCAGTAGCTGGGCAGAAGAGACCCAGTACTTC